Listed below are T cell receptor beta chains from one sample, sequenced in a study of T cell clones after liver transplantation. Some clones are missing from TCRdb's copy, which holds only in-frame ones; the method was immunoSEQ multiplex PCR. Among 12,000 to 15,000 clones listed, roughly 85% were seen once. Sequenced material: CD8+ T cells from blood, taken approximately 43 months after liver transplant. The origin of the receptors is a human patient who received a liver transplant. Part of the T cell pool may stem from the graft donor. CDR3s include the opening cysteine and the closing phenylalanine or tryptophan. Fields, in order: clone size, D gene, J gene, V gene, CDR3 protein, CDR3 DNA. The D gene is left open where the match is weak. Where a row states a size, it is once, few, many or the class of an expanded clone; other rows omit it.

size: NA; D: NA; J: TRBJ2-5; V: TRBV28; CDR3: CASSRVEGETQYF; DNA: TGTGCCAGCAGCCGGGTCGAAGGGGAGACCCAGTACTTC
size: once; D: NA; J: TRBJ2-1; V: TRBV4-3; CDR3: CASSQVGATGEQFF; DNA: TGCGCCAGCAGCCAAGTAGGGGCGACGGGAGAGCAGTTCTTC
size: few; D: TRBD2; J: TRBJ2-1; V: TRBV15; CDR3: CATSGRAGTTNNEQFF; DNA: TGTGCCACCAGCGGAAGGGCCGGGACTACTAACAATGAGCAGTTCTTC
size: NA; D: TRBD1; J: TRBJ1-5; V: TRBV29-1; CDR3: CSVGTGDSDQPQHF; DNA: TGCAGCGTTGGGACGGGGGACAGTGATCAGCCCCAGCATTTT
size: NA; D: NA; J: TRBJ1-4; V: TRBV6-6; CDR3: CASSYMGAGEKLFF; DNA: TGTGCCAGCAGTTACATGGGGGCCGGAGAAAAACTGTTTTTT
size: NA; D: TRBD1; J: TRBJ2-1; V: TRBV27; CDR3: CASSHGTGGYNEQFF; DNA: TGTGCCAGCAGCCACGGGACAGGGGGCTACAATGAGCAGTTCTTC
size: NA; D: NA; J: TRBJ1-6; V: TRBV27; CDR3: CASRWRFDSPLHF; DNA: TGTGCCAGCAGGTGGCGTTTCGATTCACCCCTCCACTTT
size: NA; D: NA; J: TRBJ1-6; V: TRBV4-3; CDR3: CASSQDSPGRDVNSPLHF; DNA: TGCGCCAGCAGCCAAGATTCCCCGGGGCGGGACGTGAATTCACCCCTCCACTTT
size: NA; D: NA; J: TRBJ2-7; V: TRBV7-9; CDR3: CASSVDGSYEQYF; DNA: TGTGCCAGCAGCGTGGACGGGTCCTACGAGCAGTACTTC
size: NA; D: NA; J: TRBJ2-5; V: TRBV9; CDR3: CASSVGVVQETQYF; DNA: TGTGCCAGCAGCGTAGGGGTGGTCCAAGAGACCCAGTACTTC
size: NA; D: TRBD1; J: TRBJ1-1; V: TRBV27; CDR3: CASGLTGGLNTEAFF; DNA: TGTGCCAGCGGTCTCACAGGGGGATTGAACACTGAAGCTTTCTTT
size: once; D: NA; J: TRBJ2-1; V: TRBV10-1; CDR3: CASSESLGAGNEQFF; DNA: TGCGCCAGCAGTGAGTCACTAGGAGCCGGCAATGAGCAGTTCTTC
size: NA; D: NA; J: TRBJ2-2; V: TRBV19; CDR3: CASSFEGEDYTGELFF; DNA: TGTGCCAGTAGTTTTGAAGGGGAGGATTACACCGGGGAGCTGTTTTTT
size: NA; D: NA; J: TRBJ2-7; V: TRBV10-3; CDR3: CAISDPGLPTYEQYF; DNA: TGTGCCATCAGTGACCCGGGACTCCCAACCTACGAGCAGTACTTC
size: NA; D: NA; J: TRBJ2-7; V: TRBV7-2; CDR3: CASSFSVQFYEQYF; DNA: TGTGCCAGCAGCTTCAGCGTCCAGTTCTACGAGCAGTACTTC
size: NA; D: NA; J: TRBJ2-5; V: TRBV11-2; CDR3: CASTLGWVAEETQYF; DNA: TGTGCCAGCACCTTGGGATGGGTAGCGGAAGAGACCCAGTACTTC
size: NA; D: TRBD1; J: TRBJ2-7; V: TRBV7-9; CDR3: CASSTRDSYEQYF; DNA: TGTGCCAGCAGCACACGGGACAGCTACGAGCAGTACTTC
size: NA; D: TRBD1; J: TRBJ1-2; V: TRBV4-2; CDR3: CASSQEMGDRGRDGYTF; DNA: TGTGCCAGCAGCCAAGAAATGGGGGACAGGGGGCGCGATGGCTACACCTTC
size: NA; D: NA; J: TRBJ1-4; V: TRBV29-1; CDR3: CSVMGTGAEKLFF; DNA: TGCAGCGTTATGGGGACGGGTGCCGAAAAACTGTTTTTT
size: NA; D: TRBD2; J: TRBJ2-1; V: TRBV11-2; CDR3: CASSFRLAGAPGPYNEQFF; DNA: TGTGCCAGCAGTTTCAGACTAGCGGGAGCCCCGGGGCCTTACAATGAGCAGTTCTTC
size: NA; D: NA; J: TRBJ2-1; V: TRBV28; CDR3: CASSGPLGLNEQFF; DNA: TGTGCCAGCAGTGGGCCCCTGGGGCTCAATGAGCAGTTCTTC
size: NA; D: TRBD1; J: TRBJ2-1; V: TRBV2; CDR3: CASSIVGQGTYNEQFF; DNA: TGTGCCTCCTCGATTGTGGGACAGGGGACCTACAATGAGCAGTTCTTC
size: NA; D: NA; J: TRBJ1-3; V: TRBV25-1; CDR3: CASSDRESDDSGNTIYF; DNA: TGTGCCAGCAGTGATAGGGAAAGTGATGATTCTGGAAACACCATATATTTT
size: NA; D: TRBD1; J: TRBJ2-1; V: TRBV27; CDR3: CASGQGNEQFF; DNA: TGTGCCAGCGGACAGGGGAATGAGCAGTTCTTC
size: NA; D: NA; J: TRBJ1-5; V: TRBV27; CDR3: CASSLDFGSGQPQHF; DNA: TGTGCCAGCAGTTTAGATTTCGGGTCGGGTCAGCCCCAGCATTTT
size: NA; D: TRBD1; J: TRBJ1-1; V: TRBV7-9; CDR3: CASSKGQGANTEAFF; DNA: TGTGCCAGCAGCAAGGGACAGGGGGCTAACACTGAAGCTTTCTTT
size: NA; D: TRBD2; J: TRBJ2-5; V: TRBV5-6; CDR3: CASSPGTERGAQYF; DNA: TGTGCCAGCAGCCCGGGGACGGAGCGGGGGGCCCAGTACTTC
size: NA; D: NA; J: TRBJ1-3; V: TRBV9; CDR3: CASTPGGAGNTIYF; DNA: TGTGCCAGCACTCCGGGGGGGGCTGGAAACACCATATATTTT
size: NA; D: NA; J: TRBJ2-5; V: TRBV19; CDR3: CASSIGLGGAEETQYF; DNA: TGTGCCAGTAGTATAGGTCTAGGGGGGGCCGAAGAGACCCAGTACTTC
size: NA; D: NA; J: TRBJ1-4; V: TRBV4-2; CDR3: CASSQGINNRVNEKLFF; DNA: TGTGCCAGCAGCCAAGGAATCAATAATCGGGTTAATGAAAAACTGTTTTTT
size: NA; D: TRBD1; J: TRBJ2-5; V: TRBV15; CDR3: CATSRDREETQYF; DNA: TGTGCCACCAGCAGGGACAGGGAAGAGACCCAGTACTTC
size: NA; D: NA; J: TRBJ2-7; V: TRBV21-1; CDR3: CASIFVGGTASSYEQYF; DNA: TGTGCCAGCATTTTTGTCGGTGGGACGGCTAGCTCCTACGAGCAGTACTTC
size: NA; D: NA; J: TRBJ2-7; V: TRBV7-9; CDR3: CASTGPPGERQNYYEQYF; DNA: TGTGCCAGCACCGGACCCCCCGGGGAGAGACAAAATTACTACGAGCAGTACTTC
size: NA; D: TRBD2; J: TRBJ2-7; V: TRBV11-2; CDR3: CASSQPGLAGGSSYEQYF; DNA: TGTGCCAGCAGCCAACCGGGACTAGCGGGAGGGAGCTCCTACGAGCAGTACTTC
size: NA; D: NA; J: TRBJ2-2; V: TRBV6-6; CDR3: CASSFSSTGELFF; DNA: TGTGCCAGCAGTTTTTCGAGCACCGGGGAGCTGTTTTTT
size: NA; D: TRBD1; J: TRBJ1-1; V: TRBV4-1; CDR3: CASSQGRGTGNAFF; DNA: TGCGCCAGCAGCCAAGGAAGGGGGACAGGGAACGCTTTCTTT
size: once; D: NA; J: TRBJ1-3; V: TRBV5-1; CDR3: CASSLNSLENTIYF; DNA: TGCGCCAGCAGCTTGAACAGCCTGGAAAACACCATATATTTT
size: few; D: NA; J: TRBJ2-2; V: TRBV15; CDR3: CATSGTGELFF; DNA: TGTGCCACCAGCGGGACCGGGGAGCTGTTTTTT